This T cell receptor (beta chain) was documented in a study of regulatory T cells in long-lasting Graves disease. Study-level background: Persistence in Graves' disease denoted antithyroid drug use beyond 5 years alongside positive TSH receptor antibodies. Findings and caveats of the study: Under persistent disease, TRBV28, TRBJ1-2 and TRBJ2-5 were used preferentially.

In regard to this clonotype: Its antigen remains unknown.

V lost 2 bases to trimming and J lost 0 bases, with 10 bases between them. CDR3 length equals 16 residues. According to the study, TCR beta libraries were built with iRepertoire HTBI primers and CDR3-region Arm-PCR. MiXCR, applied by TCRdb to the multiplex PCR reads, yields one record per CDR3 protein. The sample lists approximately 690,000 distinct CDR3 sequences, 30% occurring once. The time point was: persistent/refractory GD, antithyroid drugs over 5 years with positive TRAb. PBMC-extracted RNA yielded the TCR library. Enrollment of patients was through an endocrinology department in Xi'an, China.

Sequencing used peripheral blood mononuclear cells (PBMCs), obtained when the disease was refractory, from a patient treated with antithyroid drugs. This sequence originates from a female donor with Graves disease. The chain combines TRBV12-3 or TRBV12-4 with TRBJ2-2; TRBD1 is a possible D gene (5 bases). The CDR3, as DNA: TGTGCCAGCAGTTTATCTCGACAGACGAACACCGGGGAGCTGTTTTTT. Translating gives CASSLSRQTNTGELFF.